The 3 T cell receptor beta chains presented below share a single source sample, sequenced in a study of cytomegalovirus exposure and HLA in healthy donors. 60 Vbeta and 13 Jbeta primers were used in PCR. The repertoire was sequenced with immunoSEQ multiplex PCR; TCRdb's copy has only in-frame clones and lacks some. This sample has nearly 110,000 clones; over 60% occur once, and the top ten carry 3.5% to 5%. The sequencing input was PBMCs. The receptors come from a male donor in good health and CMV-seronegative.

This clone was counted only a few times. V and J are TRBV7-8 and TRBJ1-5; D is unresolved. Germline values: CDR1 SGHVS, CDR2 FQNEAQ. Trimming shortened V by 3 bases and J by 3 bases, and 6 bases separated the two germline ends. CDR3 length equals 13 residues. The CDR3 region is CASSFEVNQPQHF. Here the CDR3 DNA reads TGTGCCAGCAGCTTTGAGGTCAATCAGCCCCAGCATTTT.

V usage is TRBV27 and J usage is TRBJ2-7; 7 nucleotides agree with TRBD2. With V trimmed by 8 bases and J by 5 bases, 12 bases remained unmatched. Germline lookup yields CDR1 MNHEY and CDR2 SMNVEV (reference sequence). The CDR3 runs to 14 residues. The CDR3 here is CASLRGGVLHEQYF. CDR3 nucleotides: TGTGCCAGCCTACGGGGAGGGGTTCTCCACGAGCAGTACTTC.

This clone was detected only a few times. V and J are TRBV9 and TRBJ2-3, with 11 bases that match TRBD2. This CDR3 is built from 16 residues. CDR1 is SGDLS and CDR2 is YYNGEE in the germline V gene. V shed 5 bases, J shed 2 bases, and the junction held 7 bases outside the gene matches. This CDR3 reads CASSAGLAGPTDTQYF. The DNA of the CDR3 is TGTGCCAGCAGTGCCGGACTAGCGGGCCCCACAGATACGCAGTATTTT.